This T cell receptor beta chain is drawn from a study of T-cell reconstitution after alpha-beta-depleted transplantation in children. As it was prepared, the TCRbeta library received unique molecular identifiers. TCRdb reanalysed the PCR reads using MiXCR and keeps one entry per CDR3 protein. The sample includes nearly 550,000 distinct CDR3 sequences, approximately 20% of them seen just once. CDR3 length: 15 residues. Losses at the gene ends were 6 bases for V and 4 bases for J; bases not matched to a gene: 7. This clonotype was obtained from a human donor who donated a stem cell graft to a child with acute lymphoblastic leukemia. The sample consisted of PBMCs from the stem cell graft donor, taken from the stem cell graft. The rearrangement joins TRBV12-3 or TRBV12-4 to TRBJ1-5; 9 nucleotides line up with TRBD1. The CDR3 nucleotides are TGTGCCAGCAGCGGGGGACAGGGTAGAAATCAGCCCCAGCATTTT. Protein product: CASSGGQGRNQPQHF.